Following are 23 T cell receptor beta chains from one sample sequenced in a study of blood T cells in healthy people across ages. A second PCR of 7 to 11 cycles used a sample-barcoded 5' primer and a J-beta primer mix. MiXCR was run by TCRdb on the 5' RACE reads, yielding one entry per CDR3 protein. The data show fewer than 2,000,000 distinct CDR3 sequences, with 30% to 40% seen just once and more than 20% held by the top ten. The material sequenced was blood. The receptors come from a human donor in good health.

In this sample, this clonotype turned up a few times. The chain couples TRBV5-6 to TRBJ1-2; 8 bases match TRBD1. The V gene's germline CDR1 is SGHDT and CDR2 YYEEEE. Unmatched junction bases numbered 13, after V lost 2 bases and J lost 4 bases. The CDR3 spans 17 residues. The CDR3 is CASSLSAGQGLGYGYTF. Here the CDR3 DNA reads TGTGCCAGCAGCTTATCAGCCGGACAGGGTCTAGGCTATGGCTACACCTTC.

The chain's CDR3 is CASTNTGLINSPLHF. The CDR3 DNA is TGTGCCAGCACCAATACAGGGTTAATCAATTCACCCCTCCACTTT. V usage is TRBV11-2 and J usage is TRBJ1-6; D possibly corresponds to TRBD1 (6 bases). Trimming removed 7 bases from V and 7 bases from J, with 17 bases in between. CDR1 is SGHAT, CDR2 FQNNGV, per germline. The CDR3 length is 15 residues.

This chain links TRBV6-5 with TRBJ1-1; perhaps TRBD1 as D (5 bases). The CDR3 runs to 14 residues. Germline-derived CDR1 and CDR2 are MNHEY and SVGAGI. Trimming took 4 bases from V and 8 from J, leaving 17 bases between them. The CDR3 protein is CASSSLPGTLEAFF. The CDR3 region has the DNA TGTGCCAGCAGTTCCCTCCCCGGGACTCTAGAAGCTTTCTTT.

V usage is TRBV7-2 and J usage is TRBJ2-3; the D gene is possibly TRBD1 (6 bases). The CDR3 is 16 residues long. Looked up from germline, CDR1 is SGHTA and CDR2 is FQGNSA. V lost 5 bases, J lost 2 bases, and 17 bases lay in between. The CDR3 DNA is TGTGCCAGCAGCCGACAGGCCTCTGGAACCACAGATACGCAGTATTTT. This gives the protein CASSRQASGTTDTQYF.

V is TRBV12-3 or TRBV12-4 and J is TRBJ1-5; TRBD1 agrees at 9 bases. This CDR3 region has 16 residues. V lost 3 bases, J lost 3 bases, and 6 bases stayed unmatched. In DNA form, the CDR3 reads TGTGCCAGCAGTTTGGGACGACAGGGGGTCAATCAGCCCCAGCATTTT. Translation gives CASSLGRQGVNQPQHF.

This clonotype has only a few counts. The chain links TRBV11-1 to TRBJ2-3; TRBD2 agrees at 10 bases. This CDR3 has 17 amino acids. Germline CDR1 is SGHAT and CDR2 is FQDESV (reference sequence). J gave up 5 bases and V 3 bases, and 11 bases lay outside the gene matches. CDR3 coding DNA: TGTGCCAGCAGCTTGGCTAGCGGGGGCCCCTCCAGAGATACGCAGTATTTT. It yields the protein CASSLASGGPSRDTQYF.

This clonotype came up a few times. The chain carries TRBV4-1 and TRBJ2-5, with a tentative D call TRBD2 (5 bases). CDR3 length equals 15 residues. V was pared by 1 base and J by 5 bases, with 14 bases between. The germline V gene has CDR1 MGHRA and CDR2 YSYEKL. The CDR3 bases are TGCGCCAGCAGCCAAGGGCTTGGAGGATGGGAGACCCAGTACTTC. Its translation is CASSQGLGGWETQYF.

This clonotype was seen only a few times. The chain has TRBV29-1 and TRBJ1-2, with D possibly TRBD1 on 5 matching bases. CDR3 length: 14 amino acids. V dropped 3 bases and J dropped 2 bases, with 13 bases sitting between them. CDR1 is SQVTM, CDR2 ANQGSEA, per germline. CDR3: CSVEGWDQNYGYTF. DNA of the CDR3: TGCAGCGTTGAGGGATGGGACCAAAACTATGGCTACACCTTC.

V and J are TRBV3-1 and TRBJ2-3; 8 nucleotides align to TRBD2. The CDR3 is made up of 17 amino acids. The V and J ends lost 0 bases and 1 base, in that order; junction bases with no gene match: 6. Germline-derived CDR1 and CDR2 are LGHDT and YNNKEL (reference sequence). DNA for the CDR3: TGTGCCAGCAGCCAAGATCTTAGGCGGGGGGGCACAGATACGCAGTATTTT. Protein sequence: CASSQDLRRGGTDTQYF.

The rearrangement joins TRBV18 to TRBJ1-2, with 10 bases fitting TRBD1. V lost 5 bases and J lost 7; bases outside the gene matches: 16. The CDR3 is made up of 17 amino acids. Germline CDR1 and CDR2: KGHSH and LQKENI. In DNA form, the CDR3 reads TGTGCCAGCTCATCAACCGGGACAGGGGTTCTTATGGGTGGCTACACCTTC. Translation: CASSSTGTGVLMGGYTF.

The chain carries TRBV12-3 or TRBV12-4 and TRBJ1-5, with D hard to call. The CDR3 is 14 amino acids. V lost 6 bases, J lost 5 bases, and 14 bases lay in between. CDR3 sequence reads: CASSFGPFHQPQHF. The DNA of the CDR3 is TGTGCCAGCAGCTTCGGACCGTTCCATCAGCCCCAGCATTTT.

The chain couples TRBV12-3 or TRBV12-4 to TRBJ1-2, with a tentative D call TRBD1 (5 bases). V was pared by 5 bases and J by 8 bases, with 15 bases between. This CDR3 region has 13 residues. CDR3 in amino acids: CASSPRAQYGYTF. In nucleotides, the CDR3 is TGTGCCAGCAGTCCCAGGGCGCAATACGGCTACACCTTC.

This chain connects TRBV7-2 to TRBJ2-5; D perhaps matches TRBD1 (5 bases). The J call may be mistaken, given a closer DNA end match to TRBJ2-7. Germline V gives CDR1 SGHTA, CDR2 FQGNSA. This CDR3 is 13 amino acids long. The CDR3 DNA reads TGTGCCAGCAGCTTCGCCAGGGACTACGAGCAGTACTTC. Protein product: CASSFARDYEQYF.

The chain carries TRBV13 and TRBJ1-2, with D tentatively TRBD1 (5 bases). V lost 7 bases and J lost 4, with 16 bases in between. The CDR3 contains 14 residues. CDR1 and CDR2 from the germline V gene are PRHDT and FYEKMQ (reference sequence). The CDR3 DNA reads TGTGCCAGCACCGCTCTGGGGGGAGCCTATGGCTACACCTTC. Its translation: CASTALGGAYGYTF.

Comments on this clonotype: Compared with germline, one end of the junction differs, possibly owing to a read error. The V call is TRBV7-9, the J call TRBJ2-3, with 9 bases matching TRBD1. Germline V CDR1 and CDR2: SEHNR, FQNEAQ (reference sequence). There are 17 residues in the CDR3. CDR3 region: CASGLGRDRDRTDTQYF. The CDR3 DNA follows: TGTGCCAGCGGCTTAGGCCGGGACAGGGATCGCACAGATACGCAGTATTTT. The complete variable domain, with remaining parts taken from reference TRBV7-9 and TRBJ2-3, reads DTGVSQNPRHKITKRGQNVTFRCDPISEHNRLYWYRQTLGQGPEFLTYFQNEAQLEKSRLLSDRFSAERPKGSFSTLEIQRTEQGDSAMYLCASGLGRDRDRTDTQYFGPGTRLTVL.

This clonotype showed up many times. J is TRBJ1-2 and V is TRBV12-3 or TRBV12-4; D remains unclear. The CDR3 length is 14 residues. V dropped 5 bases and J dropped 7 bases, with 17 bases sitting between them. The CDR3 DNA follows: TGTGCCAGCAGTATAATGGCTCTCGGAGGTGGCTACACCTTC. Amino acid sequence: CASSIMALGGGYTF.

This clonotype has only a few counts. The J gene is TRBJ2-5, the V gene TRBV29-1; TRBD1 might be the D (6 bases). The CDR3 loop spans 14 amino acids. The germline CDR1 and CDR2 sequences are SQVTM and ANQGSEA. Trimming removed 3 bases at V and 4 bases at J, with 15 bases between. CDR3 sequence (DNA): TGCAGCGTTGATGGTACCGGGACACGAGAGACCCAGTACTTC. Amino acids: CSVDGTGTRETQYF.

The CDR3 bases are TGTGCCAGCAGCCATTGGGACGGGAGTTCGAATGAGCAGTTCTTC. This sequence encodes CASSHWDGSSNEQFF. The chain links TRBV3-1 to TRBJ2-1, with D maybe TRBD2 (6 bases). Germline V gene sequence: CDR1 LGHDT, CDR2 YNNKEL (reference sequence). Trimming left V 3 bases short and J 7 bases short, with 16 bases between. CDR3 length: 15 amino acids.

The chain employs TRBV4-3 and TRBJ1-2; TRBD1 matches 9 bases. The CDR3 is made up of 16 amino acids. J gave up 4 bases and V 3 bases, and 9 bases lay outside the gene matches. Germline CDR1 reads LGHNA; CDR2 reads YSLEER. The CDR3 DNA sequence: TGCGCCAGCAGCCAGAGGTCAACAGGGGGCCGCTATGGCTACACCTTC. This translates into CASSQRSTGGRYGYTF.

This clonotype was observed a few times. The V gene is TRBV5-1, the J gene TRBJ2-3; TRBD2 aligns across 11 bases. This CDR3 comprises 19 residues. With 1 base clipped from V and 7 bases from J, the junction kept 17 bases outside the gene matches. CDR1 is SGHRS, CDR2 YFSETQ, per germline. The DNA of the CDR3 is TGCGCCAGCAGCTTGCCGACAGACGCTAGCGGGGGGACGATTTATACGCAGTATTTT. It yields the protein CASSLPTDASGGTIYTQYF. Filled out from reference TRBV5-1 and TRBJ2-3, the complete variable domain reads KAGVTQTPRYLIKTRGQQVTLSCSPISGHRSVSWYQQTPGQGLQFLFEYFSETQRNKGNFPGRFSGRQFSNSRSEMNVSTLELGDSALYLCASSLPTDASGGTIYTQYFGPGTRLTVL.

CDR3 in DNA: TGTGCCAGCAGCCAAACGCAGGGCGGCTATGGCTACACCTTC. It specifies CASSQTQGGYGYTF. The rearrangement uses TRBV3-1 and TRBJ1-2, with a possible D match to TRBD1 (5 bases). This CDR3 comprises 14 residues. V shed 2 bases and J shed 4 bases, with 11 bases lying between them. Looked up from germline, CDR1 is LGHDT and CDR2 is YNNKEL (reference sequence).

Comments on this clonotype: A read error is likely, as this CDR3 ends without the conserved phenylalanine or tryptophan. The chain uses TRBV5-4 and TRBJ2-7; tentative D call: TRBD1 (5 bases). The length of the CDR3 is 15 residues. Trimming left V 5 bases short and J 0 bases short, with 15 bases between. Germline lookup yields CDR1 SGHNT and CDR2 YYREEE (reference sequence). The CDR3 is CASSSIDRASYEQYL. The CDR3 DNA follows: TGTGCCAGCAGTTCCATTGACAGAGCCTCCTACGAGCAGTACTTA.

This clonotype was seen more than once but under ten times. The V gene is TRBV5-4, the J gene TRBJ1-2; D is possibly TRBD1 (6 bases). This CDR3 has 14 residues. V gave up 3 bases and J gave up 8 bases, with 17 bases separating them. Per germline, CDR1 SGHNT and CDR2 YYREEE (reference sequence). The CDR3 loop is CASSSQGTGYGYTF. DNA of the CDR3: TGTGCCAGCAGCTCACAGGGAACGGGTTACGGCTACACCTTC.